The T cell receptor (beta chain) under discussion was sequenced for a study of cytotoxic CD8 clonotypes in ibrutinib-treated CLL (dated by TCRdb to 2020 to 2022). In the study overall: In this cohort, approximately 14 patients were treatment-naive and about ten were relapsed/refractory, while under 18 had unmutated IGHV. Cryopreserved peripheral blood mononuclear cells were obtained before treatment, at response, and at either sustained remission or disease progression. On average, each sample yielded 255,043 productive templates and 85,000 to 95,000 productive rearrangements. Longitudinal samples were obtainable from about 30% of the 86 participants in the trial. Every remission and progressive disease sample was obtained while ibrutinib was still being received by the patients. Partial responses were observed in about 24 patients and complete responses in 2; after a median follow-up of roughly 72 months, remission was maintained in roughly 15 patients and progression was observed in roughly twelve. Response samples were taken after a median of around 13 months on treatment, ranging from about 6 to 40 months.

General conclusions and limits of the study: Public clonotypes were rare and either shrank or stayed stable during treatment, and the rise in clonality at ibrutinib response reflected expansion of private clonotypes. Clonality increased at ibrutinib response, stayed stable in sustained remission, and fell back toward baseline at progression. Sampling times were not matched between sustained-remission and progressing patients, and lymph node repertoires were not studied. Baseline clonality exceeded that of age-matched healthy donors and correlated strongly with circulating CD8+ T-cell counts.

From the cysteine up to the phenylalanine, the CDR3 has a length of 15 residues. Kept here is only the CDR3 DNA, which spans 45 bases and is read in frame from base 1. CDR1 and CDR2, looked up from the germline V gene, are MGHRA and YSYEKL. The germline ends are 8 bases apart after V is trimmed by 0 bases and J by 0 bases. Each clonotype received, on average, around 9.6x coverage in deep resolution sequencing performed on a MiSeq, where the target depth lay between 1 in 1 million and 1 in 200,000 T cells. The immunoSEQ hsTCRB Kit was used to generate TCR beta libraries. For the original study's pipeline: ImmunoSEQ Data Assistant and ImmunoSEQ Analyzer were used for data analysis, and V, D and J genes were assigned according to IMGT definitions. Clonality, with values ranging from 0 to 1, was calculated as one minus the normalized Shannon entropy of productive rearrangement frequencies. Only overrepresented clonotypes making up at least 0.05% of the repertoire of each patient were included in the public clonotype analysis. Thirteen age-matched healthy donor repertoires from immuneACCESS were used as controls for clonality. The source is immuneACCESS, and TCRdb retained only in-frame sequences with V and J called. Part of the clones is not carried over; for the studies checked, unresolved V genes explain less than half of this, and the remainder is unexplained. That table supplies the V and J calls and clone size; D and trimming were determined from the DNA. The sample table holds 110,000 to 150,000 clones, of which roughly three quarters were seen once. The ten largest make up roughly 4.7% of the sample.

In its sample, this clone was seen many times. This clone's antigen is unknown. Per-base qualities were not stored, and no clone one base away is much larger. Taken with the paper, the label for time point translates to: less than 30 months on ibrutinib. For TCR beta library preparation, approximately 2 micrograms of genomic DNA was extracted from cryopreserved PBMCs. Longitudinal blood samples from CLL patients on ibrutinib monotherapy underwent high-throughput TCR beta sequencing. The patients took part in an open-label, single-center phase 2 trial of ibrutinib monotherapy. The rearranged segments are TRBV4-1 and TRBJ1-2; 6 matching bases give a weak D call of TRBD1. This specimen consisted of PBMCs, obtained after 24 months of ibrutinib treatment. This TCR derives from a human donor with chronic lymphocytic leukemia. The bases read TGCGCCAGCAGCCAAGAGGAGGGGGCTAACTATGGCTACACCTTC. The translation is CASSQEEGANYGYTF.